This T cell receptor (beta chain) originates from a study of beta chain features in type 1 diabetes. Reverse transcribing all isolated RNA meant expressed TCRB transcripts were sequenced. Libraries were prepared by immunoSEQ multiplex PCR; TCRdb keeps only in-frame clonotypes and omits some of them. The table records about 470,000 clones, approximately 31% of them present only once. From germline, CDR1 is LGHNA and CDR2 YNFKEQ. Trimming left V 0 bases short and J 3 bases short, with 12 bases between. CDR3 length equals 15 residues. Overall study results and limits: Type 1 diabetes patients had fewer VDJ junction insertions and more deletions. Type 1 diabetes patients showed a moderate but significant shortening of TCRB CDR3s in all four CD4+ subsets.

Regarding this clone: Its antigen is unknown.

The gene calls are TRBV4-2 and TRBJ2-7; unclear D gene. The origin of this receptor is a man younger than 35 in good health. The sequenced material came from naive CD4+ T cells from blood. The CDR3 bases are TGTGCCAGCAGCCAAGACCAGGTTCCTAACTACGAGCAGTACTTC. It yields the protein CASSQDQVPNYEQYF.